The subject of this entry is one TCR beta chain. Germline lookup yields CDR1 SGHAT and CDR2 FQNNGV. The CDR3 is 19 residues long. J gave up 0 bases and V 5 bases, and 13 bases lay outside the gene matches. The source of the sample is a study of blood T cell repertoires in COVID-19. The authors' processing: Amplification of reference gene primers provided the estimated nucleated cell counts. TCRdb's table, derived via immunoSEQ multiplex PCR, lists solely in-frame clones and lacks some. The DNA was the basis for D and trimming; V, J and clone size are from that table. Among 190,000 or so clones listed, about 81% were seen once.

This TCR derives from an elderly woman with COVID-19, enrolled during active disease. The rearrangement links TRBV11-2 to TRBJ2-2, with 9 positions matching TRBD2. The sequencing sample was made of peripheral blood. For the CDR3, the DNA is TGTGCCAGCAGCCCCATAGGGCTAGCGGGACCATCGAACACCGGGGAGCTGTTTTTT. The encoded protein is CASSPIGLAGPSNTGELFF.